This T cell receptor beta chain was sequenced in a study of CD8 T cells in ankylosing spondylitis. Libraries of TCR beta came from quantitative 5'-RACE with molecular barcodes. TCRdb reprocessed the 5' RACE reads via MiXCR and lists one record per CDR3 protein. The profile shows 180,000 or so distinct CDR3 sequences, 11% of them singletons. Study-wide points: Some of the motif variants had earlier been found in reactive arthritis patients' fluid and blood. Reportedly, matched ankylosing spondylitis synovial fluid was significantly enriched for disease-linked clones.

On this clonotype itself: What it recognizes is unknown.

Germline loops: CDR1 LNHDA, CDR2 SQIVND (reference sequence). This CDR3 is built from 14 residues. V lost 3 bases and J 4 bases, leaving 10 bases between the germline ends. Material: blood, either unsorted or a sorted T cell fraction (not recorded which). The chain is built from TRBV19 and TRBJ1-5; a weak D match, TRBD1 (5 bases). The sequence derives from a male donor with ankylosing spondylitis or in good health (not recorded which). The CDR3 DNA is TGTGCCAGTAGTATGCAGGGACGAAATCAGCCCCAGCATTTT. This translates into CASSMQGRNQPQHF.